The 7 T cell receptor beta chains reported below all come from one sample, sequenced in a study of OX40 agonist ivuxolimab in advanced cancers. Clones were read by immunoSEQ multiplex PCR, and TCRdb kept only the in-frame ones, dropping some. The sample consists of around 61,000 clones, 82% of them appearing once. Here the sequenced sample was CD4+ or CD8+ T cells sorted from blood, taken in a trial of the OX40 agonist ivuxolimab. The receptors come from an adult with an advanced solid tumor such as melanoma, head and neck, liver or kidney cancer.

This clone was seen more than once but under ten times. The chain is built from TRBV30 and TRBJ2-4; 12 positions agree with TRBD2. CDR3 length equals 16 residues. The V gene end was trimmed by 2 bases and the J gene end by 8 bases; junction bases not matched to a gene: 10. Germline V gene sequence: CDR1 GTSNPN, CDR2 SVGIG (reference sequence). The CDR3 reads CAWSKPSGRAADIQYF. DNA for the CDR3: TGTGCCTGGAGTAAGCCTAGCGGGAGGGCCGCAGACATTCAGTACTTC.

The chain couples TRBV9 to TRBJ2-7; 8 nucleotides line up with TRBD1. CDR1 is SGDLS, CDR2 YYNGEE, per germline. After removal of 0 bases from V and 2 bases from J, the junction contained 4 bases not matched to a gene. The CDR3 contains 15 residues. CDR3 DNA sequence: TGTGCCAGCAGCGTAGGACAGGGGATACCCTACGAGCAGTACTTC. This gives the protein CASSVGQGIPYEQYF.

The chain carries TRBV5-5 and TRBJ1-1, with 7 bases lining up with TRBD1. The junction had 4 bases not matched to a gene; V was cut back by 4 bases and J by 1 base. The germline CDR1 and CDR2 sequences are SGHKS and YYEKEE (reference sequence). The CDR3 loop spans 14 amino acids. The chain's CDR3 is CASSTGTANTEAFF. Here the CDR3 DNA reads TGTGCCAGCAGCACCGGGACAGCGAACACTGAAGCTTTCTTT. The full variable domain, with the rest looked up from reference TRBV5-5 and TRBJ1-1, is DAGVTQSPTHLIKTRGQQVTLRCSPISGHKSVSWYQQVLGQGPQFIFQYYEKEERGRGNFPDRFSARQFPNYSSELNVNALLLGDSALYLCASSTGTANTEAFFGQGTRLTVV.

This clone showed up just a few times. The CDR3 region is CASSGSITDTQYF. CDR3 DNA sequence: TGTGCCAGCAGTGGGAGTATCACAGATACGCAGTATTTT. The chain combines TRBV7-9 with TRBJ2-3; D may be TRBD2 (5 bases). Per germline, CDR1 SEHNR and CDR2 FQNEAQ (reference sequence). Trimming took 6 bases from V and 2 from J, leaving 9 bases between them. This CDR3 spans 13 amino acids.

In its sample, this clone was seen once. The chain is built from TRBV7-6 and TRBJ2-7, with TRBD2 identical over 8 bases. CDR1 and CDR2 from the germline V gene are SGHVS and FNYEAQ. The CDR3 has 14 residues. Unmatched junction bases numbered 7, after V lost 5 bases and J lost 4 bases. The CDR3 sequence: CASSPTSGGYEQYF. As DNA, the CDR3 is TGTGCCAGCAGCCCTACAAGCGGGGGATACGAGCAGTACTTC.

The rearrangement uses TRBV7-8 and TRBJ2-3; D is uncertain. This CDR3 is 14 amino acids long. Germline CDR1 is SGHVS and CDR2 is FQNEAQ. The germline V and J ends were trimmed by 1 base and 4 bases, with 9 bases remaining between them. DNA for the CDR3: TGTGCCAGCAGCTTAGGCGTCGGCCCAGATACGCAGTATTTT. Residues: CASSLGVGPDTQYF.

The chain employs TRBV9 and TRBJ2-7; TRBD1 aligns across 9 bases. From germline, CDR1 is SGDLS and CDR2 YYNGEE. Trimming took 6 bases from V and 5 from J; bases not matched to a gene: 12. The CDR3 contains 15 residues. CDR3 loop: CASTREGTGWHEQYF. CDR3 nucleotides: TGTGCCAGCACCCGAGAAGGGACAGGGTGGCACGAGCAGTACTTC.